This T cell receptor (beta chain) comes out of a study of blood T cells in healthy people across ages. Overall study findings and caveats: Observed TCR beta diversity per million T cells went down as age went up. This fall followed a roughly linear course with age.

Concerning this clonotype: What it binds is unknown.

Trimming took off 0 bases at V and 5 bases at J, with 12 bases between the two ends. CDR1 is SGHDT, CDR2 YYEEEE, per germline. There are 14 residues in the CDR3. For the second PCR, which ran for about 6 to 11 cycles, a sample-barcoded 5' primer and a J-beta primer mix were used. TCRdb re-called the 5' RACE reads through MiXCR, storing one row per CDR3 protein. Of about 940,000 distinct CDR3 sequences listed, around 46% are singletons. Per-sample yields of isolated PBMCs were at least 7 million. The clonotype comes from a man between 25 and 39 years old in good health. This chain uses TRBV5-6 with TRBJ2-7; tentative D call: TRBD1 (5 bases). The sequencing input was blood. CDR3 region: CASSLAREVDEQYF. In nucleotides, the CDR3 is TGTGCCAGCAGCTTGGCCAGGGAAGTGGACGAGCAGTACTTC.